The 21 T cell receptor beta chains reported below all come from one sample, sequenced in a study of T cell responses to AZD1222 COVID-19 vaccine (dated by TCRdb to the early 2020s). In light of the paper, this sample's time point label describes: about 28 days (+/-7) after the second vaccine dose. The library relied on the immunoSEQ multiplex PCR assay. TCRdb re-hosts the immuneACCESS table, in-frame sequences only. Its copies lack some clones; in the studies checked, an unresolved V gene accounts for under half of them, and the cause for the rest is not known. This sample is represented by approximately 35,000 clones; 86% of them were singletons. More than 9.5% of the sample belongs to the ten largest clones. Material: peripheral blood, obtained 28 days after the second AZD1222 dose. These receptors were obtained from an adult who received the AZD1222 COVID-19 vaccine.

V and J are TRBV3-1 (or the pseudogene TRBV3-2) and TRBJ2-1; no clear D. There are 13 residues in the CDR3. The germline gives CDR1 LGHDT, CDR2 YNNKEL (reference sequence). Trimming cost V 4 bases and J 5 bases, with 9 bases left between them. As DNA, the CDR3 is TGTGCCAGCAGCCGCGGACGGAACAATGAGCAGTTCTTC. This sequence encodes CASSRGRNNEQFF.

The gene calls are TRBV6-5 and TRBJ1-5, with TRBD1 matching over 7 bases. The CDR3 runs to 15 residues. Germline trimming cut 7 bases from V and 3 bases from J; bases unmatched to any gene: 9. CDR1 MNHEY and CDR2 SVGAGI come from the germline V gene. CDR3: CASMTGTVTNQPQHF. CDR3 DNA sequence: TGTGCCAGCATGACCGGGACAGTAACCAATCAGCCCCAGCATTTT.

This clone was counted once. The chain links TRBV5-1 to TRBJ1-2; D is possibly TRBD1 (5 bases). Germline CDR1 SGHRS, CDR2 YFSETQ. Trimming stripped 2 bases from V and 3 bases from J, with 11 bases between. This CDR3 spans 14 amino acids. In DNA, the CDR3 is TGCGCCAGCAGCTTCACCGGGGGGGACTATGGCTACACCTTC. This sequence encodes CASSFTGGDYGYTF.

This clone was picked up a small number of times. The chain couples TRBV7-2 to TRBJ2-6; D remains unclear. This CDR3 is built from 16 residues. Trimming cost V 0 bases and J 0 bases, with 6 bases left between them. CDR1 is SGHTA, CDR2 FQGNSA, per germline. Here the CDR3 DNA reads TGTGCCAGCAGCTTAGCCGACGGCTCTGGGGCCAACGTCCTGACTTTC. Amino acids: CASSLADGSGANVLTF.

The chain employs TRBV9 and TRBJ2-7; no firm D call. Trimming stripped 7 bases from V and 4 bases from J, with 18 bases between. CDR3 length: 14 amino acids. From germline, CDR1 is SGDLS and CDR2 YYNGEE. CDR3 in DNA: TGTGCCAGCCGGCTTACTGGCGGTGGATACGAGCAGTACTTC. This codes for CASRLTGGGYEQYF.

The chain has TRBV20-1 and TRBJ1-1; maybe TRBD1 (5 bases). The germline V and J ends were trimmed by 8 bases and 10 bases, with 17 bases remaining between them. This CDR3 region has 11 residues. Germline V gene sequence: CDR1 DFQATT, CDR2 SNEGSKA (reference sequence). The CDR3 region is CSPSRGRGAFF. Written as DNA, the CDR3 is TGCAGTCCTTCCCGGGGGAGAGGAGCTTTCTTT.

The V gene is TRBV27, the J gene TRBJ2-2, with TRBD1 identical over 7 bases. V dropped 6 bases and J dropped 0; count of bases not matched to a gene: 7. The germline V gene encodes CDR1 MNHEY and CDR2 SMNVEV (reference sequence). This CDR3 has 16 residues. In DNA form, the CDR3 reads TGTGCCAGCAGCCGTGCCGGGACAGCGAACACCGGGGAGCTGTTTTTT. Amino acid sequence: CASSRAGTANTGELFF.

This CDR3 is CASSYNEAFF. Here the CDR3 DNA reads TGTGCCAGCAGTTACAACGAAGCTTTCTTT. The chain uses TRBV6-5 and TRBJ1-1, with D hard to call. CDR1 is MNHEY and CDR2 is SVGAGI in the germline V gene. With 2 bases removed from V and 8 bases from J, the gap between germline ends came to 3 bases. The CDR3 totals 10 residues.

The chain carries TRBV14 and TRBJ2-7; 8 bases are shared with TRBD1. Unmatched junction bases numbered 11, after V lost 7 bases and J lost 6 bases. Germline loops: CDR1 SGHDN, CDR2 FVKESK. The length of the CDR3 is 14 residues. The CDR3 protein is CASKSSTGEGEQYF. The CDR3 DNA sequence: TGTGCCAGCAAATCCTCGACAGGGGAAGGCGAGCAGTACTTC.

The V and J genes are TRBV7-2 and TRBJ2-1; D remains ambiguous. Between the trimmed V and J ends, which lost 7 bases and 3 bases, there was a span of 16 bases. The germline V gene has CDR1 SGHTA and CDR2 FQGNSA. This CDR3 is built from 15 residues. CDR3 amino acids: CASTLGLPNYNEQFF. DNA of the CDR3: TGTGCCAGCACCCTCGGGCTTCCCAACTACAATGAGCAGTTCTTC.

The V call is TRBV30, the J call TRBJ1-2; 10 bases line up with TRBD1. V lost 2 bases and J lost 6; bases outside the gene matches: 9. The CDR3 covers 15 residues. Germline CDR1 and CDR2: GTSNPN and SVGIG (reference sequence). The CDR3 region is CAWSPTGGGRDGYTF. The CDR3 nucleotides read TGTGCCTGGAGTCCGACAGGGGGCGGGCGCGATGGCTACACCTTC. Using reference TRBV30 and TRBJ1-2 for the parts outside the CDR3, the full variable domain is SQTIHQWPATLVQPVGSPLSLECTVEGTSNPNLYWYRQAAGRGLQLLFYSVGIGQISSEVPQNLSASRPQDRQFILSSKKLLLSDSGFYLCAWSPTGGGRDGYTFGSGTRLTVV.

This clone was found a few times. This rearrangement joins TRBV12-5 to TRBJ2-3; 10 bases align to TRBD2. The germline V gene has CDR1 LGHNT and CDR2 FRNRAP. This CDR3 has 17 residues. After removal of 6 bases from V and 0 bases from J, the junction contained 9 bases not matched to a gene. The CDR3 DNA reads as TGTGCTAGTGGCACGGGACTAGCGCAGGGGAGCACAGATACGCAGTATTTT. It specifies CASGTGLAQGSTDTQYF.

The chain links TRBV7-2 to TRBJ2-3; 9 bases line up with TRBD2. V was pared by 4 bases and J by 7 bases, with 12 bases of the junction left unmatched. The CDR3 length is 16 residues. The germline CDR1 and CDR2 sequences are SGHTA and FQGNSA. CDR3 amino acids: CASSYPGLAPPYTQYF. The CDR3 DNA reads as TGTGCCAGCAGCTACCCGGGACTAGCCCCCCCCTATACGCAGTATTTT.

The rearrangement joins TRBV6-5 to TRBJ1-2, with 7 bases identical to TRBD1. CDR1 and CDR2 from the germline V gene are MNHEY and SVGAGI. With 6 bases clipped from V and 2 bases from J, the junction kept 6 bases outside the gene matches. The CDR3 loop spans 14 amino acids. The CDR3 protein is CASRRQGGNYGYTF. CDR3 bases: TGTGCCAGCAGGAGACAGGGAGGGAACTATGGCTACACCTTC.

V usage is TRBV6-5 and J usage is TRBJ1-5, with 8 positions matching TRBD1. Germline lookup yields CDR1 MNHEY and CDR2 SVGAGI. V trimming: 6 bases; J trimming: 3 bases; junction bases outside the gene matches: 7. The CDR3 covers 15 residues. DNA for the CDR3: TGTGCCAGCAGACCCAGGGGGCGGGTCAATCAGCCCCAGCATTTT. Its translation is CASRPRGRVNQPQHF.

This clone was detected a few times. The chain has TRBV30 and TRBJ1-2; D is undetermined. This CDR3 is built from 13 residues. Trimming shortened V by 4 bases and J by 4 bases, and 13 bases separated the two germline ends. Germline CDR1 and CDR2: GTSNPN and SVGIG (reference sequence). The CDR3 nucleotides read TGTGCCTGGAACACCGGCGTTTTCTATGGCTACACCTTC. Amino acid sequence: CAWNTGVFYGYTF.

The J gene is TRBJ1-1, the V gene TRBV5-6, with D perhaps matching TRBD1 (6 bases). Trimming pared 2 bases from V and 0 bases from J, leaving 11 bases between. There are 15 residues in the CDR3. The germline gives CDR1 SGHDT, CDR2 YYEEEE. The CDR3 bases are TGTGCCAGCAGCTTTCTGGACAGATTGAACACTGAAGCTTTCTTT. As protein: CASSFLDRLNTEAFF.

CDR3 in amino acids: CASSWGRNTEAFF. The CDR3 coding sequence is TGTGCCAGCAGCTGGGGGAGGAACACTGAAGCTTTCTTT. The rearrangement joins TRBV13 to TRBJ1-1; weak D call: TRBD1 (5 bases). Germline V lookup: CDR1 PRHDT, CDR2 FYEKMQ (reference sequence). This CDR3 spans 13 amino acids. V was cut by 4 bases and J by 1 base, with 7 bases left in between. The variable domain in full, completed from reference TRBV13 and TRBJ1-1, reads AAGVIQSPRHLIKEKRETATLKCYPIPRHDTVYWYQQGPGQDPQFLISFYEKMQSDKGSIPDRFSAQQFSDYHSELNMSSLELGDSALYFCASSWGRNTEAFFGQGTRLTVV.

The chain combines TRBV7-3 with TRBJ2-5; 9 nucleotides match TRBD1. V dropped 3 bases and J dropped 13; count of bases not matched to a gene: 9. The length of the CDR3 is 13 residues. CDR1 SGHTA and CDR2 FQGTGA come from the germline V gene. The CDR3 DNA sequence: TGTGCCAGCAGCTTGAACAGGGGGCAAGAGCCGTACTTC. Encoded protein: CASSLNRGQEPYF. Full variable domain (remainder filled in from reference TRBV7-3 and TRBJ2-5): GAGVSQTPSNKVTEKGKYVELRCDPISGHTALYWYRQSLGQGPEFLIYFQGTGAADDSGLPNDRFFAVRPEGSVSTLKIQRTERGDSAVYLCASSLNRGQEPYFGPGTRLLVL.

V and J are TRBV7-9 and TRBJ2-7; the D gene could be TRBD1 or TRBD2 (5 bases each). From germline, CDR1 is SEHNR and CDR2 FQNEAQ (reference sequence). CDR3 length equals 17 residues. V lost 4 bases and J lost 2, with 21 bases in between. CDR3 region: CASSSTRQSGRAYEQYF. The CDR3 DNA follows: TGTGCCAGCAGCTCAACTCGACAGTCGGGGAGAGCCTACGAGCAGTACTTC. Drawing the rest from reference TRBV7-9 and TRBJ2-7, the complete variable domain is DTGVSQNPRHKITKRGQNVTFRCDPISEHNRLYWYRQTLGQGPEFLTYFQNEAQLEKSRLLSDRFSAERPKGSFSTLEIQRTEQGDSAMYLCASSSTRQSGRAYEQYFGPGTRLTVT.

V is TRBV7-9 and J is TRBJ1-1; the match to TRBD1 covers 8 bases. The V and J ends lost 5 bases and 2 bases, in that order; junction bases with no gene match: 7. Per the germline V gene, CDR1 is SEHNR and CDR2 is FQNEAQ (reference sequence). There are 15 residues in the CDR3. The DNA for the CDR3 is TGTGCCAGCAGCCTGGAGGGACAGGCCAACACTGAAGCTTTCTTT. It specifies CASSLEGQANTEAFF.